The 24 T cell receptor beta chains presented below share a single source sample, sequenced in a study of CD8 T cells in ankylosing spondylitis. TCRdb analysed the 5' RACE reads with MiXCR anew, one entry per CDR3 protein. The sample lists 150,000 to 200,000 distinct CDR3 sequences, roughly 18% occurring once. Sequenced material: blood, either unsorted or a sorted T cell fraction (not recorded which). These receptor sequences come from a male donor under 30 with ankylosing spondylitis or in good health (not recorded which).

This clonotype was picked up a small number of times. This CDR3 reads CASSKEHRNTGELFF. CDR3 nucleotide sequence: TGTGCCAGCAGCAAAGAGCACAGGAACACCGGGGAGCTGTTTTTT. The chain employs TRBV21-1 and TRBJ2-2. TRBV21-1 is classified as a pseudogene. The CDR3 consists of 15 residues.

This clonotype was observed many times. J is TRBJ2-5 and V is TRBV5-1; TRBD1 agrees at 7 bases. The CDR3 is made up of 17 amino acids. Germline lookup yields CDR1 SGHRS and CDR2 YFSETQ. Trimming at V came to 0 bases and at J to 1 base, leaving 9 bases not matched to a gene. CDR3 nucleotide sequence: TGCGCCAGCAGCTTGGTCAGGGGGAGCCCGCTCCAAGAGACCCAGTACTTC. Protein: CASSLVRGSPLQETQYF.

Ten or more counts support this clonotype. The chain links TRBV5-1 to TRBJ1-2; no firm D call. CDR1 is SGHRS and CDR2 is YFSETQ in the germline V gene. The CDR3 is 14 residues long. The V and J ends lost 3 bases and 8 bases respectively, with 17 bases between them. The CDR3 sequence is CASSSAHGEEGYTF. In nucleotides, the CDR3 is TGCGCCAGCAGCTCGGCTCACGGGGAGGAAGGCTACACCTTC. Full variable domain (remainder filled in from reference TRBV5-1 and TRBJ1-2): KAGVTQTPRYLIKTRGQQVTLSCSPISGHRSVSWYQQTPGQGLQFLFEYFSETQRNKGNFPGRFSGRQFSNSRSEMNVSTLELGDSALYLCASSSAHGEEGYTFGSGTRLTVV.

The sample holds many counts of this clonotype. The V gene is TRBV20-1, the J gene TRBJ2-5; D may be TRBD2 (6 bases). Per the germline V gene, CDR1 is DFQATT and CDR2 is SNEGSKA (reference sequence). The CDR3 is 12 amino acids. V was trimmed by 4 bases and J by 10 bases, leaving 16 bases between them. CDR3 protein: CSATDRGSGQYF. DNA for the CDR3: TGCAGTGCTACCGATCGGGGGAGCGGCCAGTACTTC.

This clonotype was recorded at least ten times. The rearrangement uses TRBV18 and TRBJ2-2, with D tentatively TRBD2 (6 bases). Trimming cost V 5 bases and J 3 bases, with 13 bases left between them. The length of the CDR3 is 15 residues. Germline-derived CDR1 and CDR2 are KGHSH and LQKENI. CDR3 nucleotide sequence: TGTGCCAGCTCAGGCGGGGACGTATACACCGGGGAGCTGTTTTTT. This sequence encodes CASSGGDVYTGELFF.

This clonotype has a handful of counts. The chain uses TRBV20-1 and TRBJ2-7; TRBD2 matches at 16 bases. CDR3 length: 14 amino acids. Germline V lookup: CDR1 DFQATT, CDR2 SNEGSKA (reference sequence). V shed 6 bases, J shed 7 bases, and the junction held 6 bases outside the gene matches. CDR3: CSASPGLAGGEQYF. CDR3 sequence (DNA): TGCAGTGCGTCTCCGGGACTAGCGGGGGGGGAGCAGTACTTC.

This clonotype showed up many times. The gene calls are TRBV15 and TRBJ1-6; 8 bases map to TRBD1. In germline, CDR1 is LNHNV, CDR2 YYDKDF (reference sequence). The CDR3 length is 15 residues. V lost 8 bases and J lost 0; bases outside the gene matches: 3. CDR3 in amino acids: CATRTGSSYNSPLHF. The CDR3 DNA sequence: TGTGCCACCCGGACAGGGAGCTCCTATAATTCACCCCTCCACTTT.

There are many counts of this clonotype. V and J are TRBV6-1 and TRBJ2-7; D is uncertain. This CDR3 has 13 amino acids. Trimming took 3 bases from V and 2 from J, leaving 8 bases between them. Germline V gene sequence: CDR1 MNHNS, CDR2 SASEGT. CDR3 in DNA: TGTGCCAGCAGTGATGGACGGACCTACGAGCAGTACGTC. Its protein is CASSDGRTYEQYV.

This clonotype was observed at least ten times. The rearrangement uses TRBV4-2 and TRBJ2-6; D is possibly TRBD1 (6 bases). In germline, CDR1 is LGHNA, CDR2 YNFKEQ. This CDR3 has 11 amino acids. V lost 4 bases and J lost 13, with 8 bases in between. CDR3: CASSPGTVLTF. CDR3 nucleotides: TGTGCCAGCAGCCCGGGGACAGTCCTGACTTTC.

In its sample, this clonotype was seen many times. V and J are TRBV2 and TRBJ2-1; D is unresolved. V lost 4 bases and J lost 4, with 20 bases in between. Germline V CDR1 and CDR2: SNHLY, FYNNEI. The CDR3 extends over 17 amino acids. CDR3 DNA sequence: TGTGCCAGCAGTGTATGGCGGAGCACCCGGCGATACAATGAGCAGTTCTTC. Residues: CASSVWRSTRRYNEQFF.

The sample holds many counts of this clonotype. J is TRBJ2-1 and V is TRBV24-1, with 8 nucleotides matching TRBD1. The CDR3 length is 15 residues. V lost 1 base to trimming and J lost 2 bases; unmatched junction nucleotides: 0. Germline CDR1 KGHDR, CDR2 SFDVKD. This CDR3 reads CATSDLQGAYNEQFF. CDR3 in DNA: TGTGCCACCAGTGATTTACAGGGGGCCTACAATGAGCAGTTCTTC.

This chain joins TRBV29-1 and TRBJ1-1; unclear D gene. Germline CDR1 SQVTM, CDR2 ANQGSEA. The CDR3 contains 12 residues. The ends were cut back, 4 bases at V and 1 base at J, with 7 bases in the middle. CDR3 coding DNA: TGCAGCGTTGGGCTGAAGAACACTGAAGCTTTCTTT. Translation: CSVGLKNTEAFF.

This clonotype appeared once. The rearrangement links TRBV4-1 to TRBJ2-1; D might be TRBD1 or TRBD2, each matching 5 bases. The ends were cut back, 0 bases at V and 6 bases at J, with 18 bases in the middle. The CDR3 is made up of 17 amino acids. CDR1 and CDR2 from the germline V gene are MGHRA and YSYEKL. The CDR3 spells CASSQDLTRGRVNEQFF. Written as DNA, the CDR3 is TGCGCCAGCAGCCAAGACTTAACGAGGGGTAGGGTCAATGAGCAGTTCTTC.

The V call is TRBV20-1, the J call TRBJ2-5; 11 bases line up with TRBD2. The CDR3 extends over 15 amino acids. The V segment lost 0 bases and the J segment 4 bases; nucleotides outside the gene matches: 4. The V gene's germline CDR1 is DFQATT and CDR2 SNEGSKA (reference sequence). This CDR3 reads CSARDRLAGPETQYF. CDR3 DNA: TGCAGTGCTAGAGATAGACTAGCGGGACCAGAGACCCAGTACTTC.

This clonotype was counted many times. The V gene is TRBV29-1, the J gene TRBJ2-2; TRBD2 matches 11 bases. The CDR3 spans 16 residues. CDR1 SQVTM and CDR2 ANQGSEA come from the germline V gene. V was clipped by 2 bases and J by 6 bases; unmatched bases: 8. In DNA, the CDR3 is TGCAGCGTTGAAATCCTAATAGCGGGAGGGCCCGGGGAGCTGTTTTTT. Translated, it gives CSVEILIAGGPGELFF.

This clonotype was seen at least ten times. The rearrangement joins TRBV4-1 to TRBJ2-3, with TRBD2 matching 9 bases. J lost 1 base, V lost 0 bases, and 2 bases had no gene match. This CDR3 has 16 amino acids. From germline, CDR1 is MGHRA and CDR2 YSYEKL. As DNA, the CDR3 is TGCGCCAGCAGCCAAGAGGGCGGGAGGGGCACAGATACGCAGTATTTT. As protein: CASSQEGGRGTDTQYF.

There are many counts of this clonotype. The chain has TRBV30 and TRBJ2-1; 14 nucleotides line up with TRBD2. V shed 0 bases and J 7 bases; nucleotides not matched to a gene: 8. The CDR3 consists of 17 residues. CDR1 is GTSNPN and CDR2 is SVGIG in the germline V gene (reference sequence). CDR3 nucleotides: TGTGCCTGGAGTGTACCGACTAGCGGGAGGGCAGGGAATGAGCAGTTCTTC. This encodes CAWSVPTSGRAGNEQFF.

This clonotype was recorded at least ten times. The genes are TRBV2 and TRBJ2-3; no firm D call. V was pared by 1 base and J by 8 bases, with 10 bases between. The CDR3 is made up of 13 amino acids. Germline V lookup: CDR1 SNHLY, CDR2 FYNNEI. CDR3 sequence: CASSEEGGRTQYF. CDR3 DNA sequence: TGTGCCAGCAGTGAAGAGGGCGGCCGTACGCAGTATTTT.

The chain recombines TRBV5-1 with TRBJ2-7; D may be TRBD1 or TRBD2 (5 bases each). The CDR3 is made up of 14 amino acids. Germline assignment: CDR1 SGHRS and CDR2 YFSETQ. V shed 5 bases and J shed 6 bases, with 18 bases lying between them. The CDR3: CASRWDPLTSEQYV. The CDR3 nucleotides are TGCGCCAGCAGATGGGACCCCCTGACCTCCGAGCAGTACGTC.

This clonotype has a count of ten or more. In DNA form, the CDR3 reads TGTGCCACCAGTGCCCAGACCCCGACTAGCGGGAGCGGCAATGAGCAGTTCTTC. Encoded protein: CATSAQTPTSGSGNEQFF. The chain links TRBV24-1 to TRBJ2-1; 12 bases are a match to TRBD2. In germline, CDR1 is KGHDR, CDR2 SFDVKD. CDR3 size: 18 residues. V shed 5 bases, J shed 6 bases, and the junction held 13 bases outside the gene matches.

This clonotype was picked up a small number of times. This chain connects TRBV12-3 or TRBV12-4 to TRBJ2-3; D remains ambiguous. CDR3 size: 15 residues. Deletions cut 6 bases from V and 6 bases from J, with 19 bases between. CDR3 in amino acids: CASSKRHPEPDTQYF. CDR3 DNA: TGTGCCAGCAGCAAACGACACCCGGAGCCGGATACGCAGTATTTT.

V usage is TRBV7-3 and J usage is TRBJ2-2; 10 bases map to TRBD2. From germline, CDR1 is SGHTA and CDR2 FQGTGA. Unmatched junction bases numbered 5, after V lost 5 bases and J lost 2 bases. The CDR3 totals 16 residues. The CDR3 region has the DNA TGTGCCAGCAGCCGGGGACTAGCGATTAACACCGGGGAGCTGTTTTTT. Protein product: CASSRGLAINTGELFF.

This clonotype was detected ten times or more. This chain connects TRBV27 to TRBJ2-7; perhaps TRBD2 as D (6 bases). CDR1 and CDR2 (germline): MNHEY, SMNVEV (reference sequence). Trimming took 5 bases from V and 7 from J, leaving 18 bases between them. The CDR3 contains 14 residues. For the CDR3, the DNA is TGTGCCAGCAGTCCGACGGGCTTTAGCGGAGAGCAGTACTTC. Translating it yields CASSPTGFSGEQYF.

This clonotype was recorded at least ten times. The chain recombines TRBV12-3 or TRBV12-4 with TRBJ2-5, with D possibly matching TRBD1 (5 bases). V lost 3 bases and J lost 4, with 12 bases in between. The CDR3 has 14 residues. In DNA form, the CDR3 reads TGTGCCAGCAGTTTTTCGGCAGGGCGAGAGACCCAGTACTTC. It codes for CASSFSAGRETQYF.